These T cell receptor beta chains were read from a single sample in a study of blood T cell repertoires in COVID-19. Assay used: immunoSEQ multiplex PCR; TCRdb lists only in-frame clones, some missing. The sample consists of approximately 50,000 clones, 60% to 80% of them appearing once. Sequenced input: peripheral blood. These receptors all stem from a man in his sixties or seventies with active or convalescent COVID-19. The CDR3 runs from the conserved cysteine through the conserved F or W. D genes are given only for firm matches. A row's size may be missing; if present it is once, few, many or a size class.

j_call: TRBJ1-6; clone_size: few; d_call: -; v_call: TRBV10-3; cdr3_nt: TGTGCCATCAGTGCCCGGGGGAATTCACCCCTCCACTTT; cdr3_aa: CAISARGNSPLHF
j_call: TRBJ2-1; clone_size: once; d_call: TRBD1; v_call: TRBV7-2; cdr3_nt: TGTGCCAGCAGCTTAGCTCACAGGGGGCGTCAGTTCTTC; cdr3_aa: CASSLAHRGRQFF
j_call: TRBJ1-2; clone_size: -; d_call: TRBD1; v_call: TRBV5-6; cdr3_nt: TGTGCCAGCAGCCGGACAGGGGAAACTAACTATGGCTACACCTTC; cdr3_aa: CASSRTGETNYGYTF
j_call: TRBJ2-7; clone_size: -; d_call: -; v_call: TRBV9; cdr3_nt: TGTGCCAGCAGCGTGTCGGGAGAGGACGAGCAGTACTTC; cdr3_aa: CASSVSGEDEQYF
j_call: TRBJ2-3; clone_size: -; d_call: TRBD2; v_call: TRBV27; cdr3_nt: TGTGCCGCGAAGCGGGGGGTCACAGATACGCAGTATTTT; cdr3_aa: CAAKRGVTDTQYF
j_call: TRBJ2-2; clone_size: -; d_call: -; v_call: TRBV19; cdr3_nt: TGTGCCAGTATCAATTCCAGGACTTTGAACACCGGGGAGCTGTTTTTT; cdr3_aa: CASINSRTLNTGELFF
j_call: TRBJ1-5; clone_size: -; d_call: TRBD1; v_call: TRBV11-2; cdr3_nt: TGTGCCAGCAGCCGACAGGGGGCAAGCAATCAGCCCCAGCATTTT; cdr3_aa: CASSRQGASNQPQHF
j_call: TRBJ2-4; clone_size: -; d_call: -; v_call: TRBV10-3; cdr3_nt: TGTGCCATCAGTGAGTCGTGGGGCAGATCAAACATTCAGTACTTC; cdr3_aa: CAISESWGRSNIQYF
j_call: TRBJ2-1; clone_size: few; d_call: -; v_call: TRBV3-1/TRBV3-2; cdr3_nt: TGTGCCAGCAGCCCTAACTTAGGGGTTGTTGAGCAGTTCTTC; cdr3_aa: CASSPNLGVVEQFF
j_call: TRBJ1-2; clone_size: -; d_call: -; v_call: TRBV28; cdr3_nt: TGTGCCAGCAGTTTAGCGCGCGGACACGGGGAGGGTGGCTACACCTTC; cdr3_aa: CASSLARGHGEGGYTF
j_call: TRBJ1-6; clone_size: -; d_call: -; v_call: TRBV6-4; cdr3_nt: TGTGCCAGCAGTGAACACCTTAATTCACCCCTCCACTTT; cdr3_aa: CASSEHLNSPLHF
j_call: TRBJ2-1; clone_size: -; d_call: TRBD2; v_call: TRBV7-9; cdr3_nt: TGTGCCAGCAGAAAAAATCTCCTTATAGCGGGAGACCGTCGCAATGAGCAGTTCTTC; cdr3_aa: CASRKNLLIAGDRRNEQFF
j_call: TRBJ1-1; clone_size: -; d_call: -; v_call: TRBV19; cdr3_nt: TGTGCCAGTAGTATGGGGGGGCACACTGAAGCTTTCTTT; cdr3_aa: CASSMGGHTEAFF
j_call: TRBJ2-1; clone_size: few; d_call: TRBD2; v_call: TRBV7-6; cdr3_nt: TGTGCCAGCAGCAAAAGCGGGACCAAGTACAATGAGCAGTTCTTC; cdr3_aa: CASSKSGTKYNEQFF
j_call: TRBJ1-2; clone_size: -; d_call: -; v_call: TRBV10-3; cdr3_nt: TGTGCCATCAGTGAGTTAGTGAGCTATGGCTACACCTTC; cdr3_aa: CAISELVSYGYTF
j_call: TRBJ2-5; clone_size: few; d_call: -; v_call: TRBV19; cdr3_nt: TGTGCCAGTAAGGGGGGGGCCAGGGAGACCCAGTACTTC; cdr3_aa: CASKGGARETQYF
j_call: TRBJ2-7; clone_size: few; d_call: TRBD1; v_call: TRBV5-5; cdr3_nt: TGTGCCAGCAGCTCGGGGACAGGGGCCTACGAGCAGTACTTC; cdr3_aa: CASSSGTGAYEQYF
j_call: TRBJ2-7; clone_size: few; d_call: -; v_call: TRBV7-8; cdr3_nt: TGTGCCAGCAGCTTAGGCGGGGTAAGCTACGAGCAGTACTTC; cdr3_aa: CASSLGGVSYEQYF
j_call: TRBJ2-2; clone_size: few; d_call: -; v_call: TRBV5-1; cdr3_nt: TGCGCCAGCTCCCCATTGAGCGACACCGGGGAGCTGTTTTTT; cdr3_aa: CASSPLSDTGELFF
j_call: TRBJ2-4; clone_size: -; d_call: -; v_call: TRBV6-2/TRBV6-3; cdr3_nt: TGTGCCAGCAGTTTCCGGGGACTAGCCAAAAACATTCAGTACTTC; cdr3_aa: CASSFRGLAKNIQYF
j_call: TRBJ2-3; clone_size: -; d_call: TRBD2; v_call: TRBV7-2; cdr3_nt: TGTGCCAGCAGCTTAGGGATTAGCGGGGGGCGAGTAGATACGCAGTATTTT; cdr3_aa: CASSLGISGGRVDTQYF
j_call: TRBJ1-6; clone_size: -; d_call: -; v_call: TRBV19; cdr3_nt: TGTGCCACCCGGGACTCTTATAATTCACCCCTCCACTTT; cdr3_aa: CATRDSYNSPLHF
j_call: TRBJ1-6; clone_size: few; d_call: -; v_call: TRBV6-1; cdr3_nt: TGTGCCAGCAGTGAACAGAGGGTGCGGTCCTATAATTCACCCCTCCACTTT; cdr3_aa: CASSEQRVRSYNSPLHF
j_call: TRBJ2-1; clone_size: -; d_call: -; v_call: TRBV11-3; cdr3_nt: TGTGCCAGCAGCTTAGCCCCCGGGACAAACAGTGGGAATGAGCAGTTCTTC; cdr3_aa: CASSLAPGTNSGNEQFF
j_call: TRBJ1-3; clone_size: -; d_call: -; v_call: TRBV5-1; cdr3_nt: TGCGCCAGCAGCCAGGCAGGCTCGTCCGGAAACACCATATATTTT; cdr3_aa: CASSQAGSSGNTIYF
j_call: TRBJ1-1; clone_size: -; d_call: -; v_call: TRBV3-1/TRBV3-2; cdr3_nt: TGTGCCAGCAGCCAGGTCGACAGAAACACTGAAGCTTTCTTT; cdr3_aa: CASSQVDRNTEAFF
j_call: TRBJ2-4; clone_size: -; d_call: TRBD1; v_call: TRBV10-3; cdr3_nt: TGTGCCATCAGCCCGACAGGGGGAGGGGACATTCAGTACTTC; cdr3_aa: CAISPTGGGDIQYF
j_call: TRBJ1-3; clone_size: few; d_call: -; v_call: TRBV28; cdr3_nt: TGTGCCAGCAGTCCCCTCCGCGGGGCTGGAAACACCATATATTTT; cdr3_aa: CASSPLRGAGNTIYF
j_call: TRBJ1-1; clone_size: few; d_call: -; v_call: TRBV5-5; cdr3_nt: TGTGCCAGCAGACCACAGGGCTTGGATGAAGCTTTCTTT; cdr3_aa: CASRPQGLDEAFF
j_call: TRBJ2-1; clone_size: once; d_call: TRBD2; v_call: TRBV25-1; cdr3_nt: TGTGCCAGCAGTGATTCACCCTTAGCGGGAGGGTTCTACAATGAGCAGTTCTTC; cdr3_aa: CASSDSPLAGGFYNEQFF
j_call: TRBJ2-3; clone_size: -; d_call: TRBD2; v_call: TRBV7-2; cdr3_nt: TGTGCCAGCAGCCAGGGACTAGTCAGGACAGATACGCAGTATTTT; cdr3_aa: CASSQGLVRTDTQYF
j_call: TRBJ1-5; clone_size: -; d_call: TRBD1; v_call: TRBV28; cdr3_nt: TGTGCCAGTGGGGACAGGTCTTATCAGCCCCAGCATTTT; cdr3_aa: CASGDRSYQPQHF
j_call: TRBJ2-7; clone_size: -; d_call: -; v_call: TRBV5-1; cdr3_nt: TGCGCCAGCAGGCCTCTGACTGATACCTACGAGCAGTACTTC; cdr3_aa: CASRPLTDTYEQYF
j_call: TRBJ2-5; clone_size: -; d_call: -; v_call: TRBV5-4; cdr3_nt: TGTGCCAGCAGCTCAAGTGGCAGGATGGGCGAGACCCAGTACTTC; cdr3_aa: CASSSSGRMGETQYF
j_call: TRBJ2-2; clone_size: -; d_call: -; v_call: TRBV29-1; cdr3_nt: TGCAGCGTTACGGGTGACACCGGGGAGTTGTTTTTT; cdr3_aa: CSVTGDTGELFF
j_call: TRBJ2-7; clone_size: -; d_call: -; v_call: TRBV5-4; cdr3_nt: TGTGCCAGCAGCTTAGCATCCAAACCCCGCTACGAGCAGTACTTC; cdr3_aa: CASSLASKPRYEQYF
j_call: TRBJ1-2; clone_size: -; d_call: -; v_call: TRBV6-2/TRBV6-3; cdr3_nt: TGTGCCAGCAGTTACTCGGGCAGTCCTAACTATGGCTACACCTTC; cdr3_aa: CASSYSGSPNYGYTF
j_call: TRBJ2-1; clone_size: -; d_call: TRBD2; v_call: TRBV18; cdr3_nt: TGTGCCAGCTCACTTACGCGGGGGGGCCCCTACAATGAGCAGTTCTTC; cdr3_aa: CASSLTRGGPYNEQFF
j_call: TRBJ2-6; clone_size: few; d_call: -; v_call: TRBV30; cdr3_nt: TGTGCCGGTGCTAGATCCTCTGGGGCCAACGTCCTGACTTTC; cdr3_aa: CAGARSSGANVLTF
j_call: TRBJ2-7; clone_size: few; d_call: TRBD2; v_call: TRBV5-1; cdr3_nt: TGCGCCAGCAGCTTGGAACCCACTAGCGGGGCGTACTACGAGCAGTACTTC; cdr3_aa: CASSLEPTSGAYYEQYF
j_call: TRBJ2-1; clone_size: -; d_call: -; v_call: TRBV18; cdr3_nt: TGTGCCAGCTCAAACCCGGGACTTCCGCCGTTAAATGAGCAGTTCTTC; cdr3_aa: CASSNPGLPPLNEQFF
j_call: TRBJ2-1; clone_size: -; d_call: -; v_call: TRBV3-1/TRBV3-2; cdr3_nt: TGTGCCAGCAGCCGCGGAGACGATAGCTCCTACAATGAGCAGTTCTTC; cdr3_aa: CASSRGDDSSYNEQFF
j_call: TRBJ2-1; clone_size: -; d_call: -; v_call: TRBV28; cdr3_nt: TGTGCCAGCAGCCCCCAGATTTACAATGAGCAGTTCTTC; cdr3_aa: CASSPQIYNEQFF
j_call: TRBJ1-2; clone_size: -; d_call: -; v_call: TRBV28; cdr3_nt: TGTGCCAGCAGTGAACAGGGTGAGGGCTACACCTTC; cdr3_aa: CASSEQGEGYTF
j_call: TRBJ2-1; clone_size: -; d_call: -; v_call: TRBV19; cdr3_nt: TGTGCCAGCACAACTAGCTCCCCCTACAATGAGCAGTTCTTC; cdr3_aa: CASTTSSPYNEQFF
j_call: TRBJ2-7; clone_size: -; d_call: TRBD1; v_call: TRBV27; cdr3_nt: TGTGCCAGCAGTTTGTCGACAGGGGCAACCTCAAAGCAGTACTTC; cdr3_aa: CASSLSTGATSKQYF
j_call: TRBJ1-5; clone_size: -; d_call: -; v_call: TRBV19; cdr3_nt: TGTGCCACCAAAAGGCAGCACCGGAATGGAGGCCGGGGTTACAGCAATCAGCCCCAGCATTTT; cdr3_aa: CATKRQHRNGGRGYSNQPQHF
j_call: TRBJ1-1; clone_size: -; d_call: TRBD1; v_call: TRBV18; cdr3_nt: TGTGCCAGCTCACCAGGGACAGGGTCTCGCGAAGCTTTCTTT; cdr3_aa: CASSPGTGSREAFF
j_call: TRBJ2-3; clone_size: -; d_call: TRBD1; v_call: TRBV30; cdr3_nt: TGTGCCTGGACCTACCGACAGGGCGGTACGCAGTATTTT; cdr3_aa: CAWTYRQGGTQYF
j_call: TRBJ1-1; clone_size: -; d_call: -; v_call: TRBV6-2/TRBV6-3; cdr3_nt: TGTGCCAGCAGCAGGGGCTACACTGAAGCTTTCTTT; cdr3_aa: CASSRGYTEAFF
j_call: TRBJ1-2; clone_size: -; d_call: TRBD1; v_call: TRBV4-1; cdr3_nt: TGCGCCAGCAGCCACCTGGGGACAGGGGCGTCTTCGGGAGGCTACACCTTC; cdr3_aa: CASSHLGTGASSGGYTF
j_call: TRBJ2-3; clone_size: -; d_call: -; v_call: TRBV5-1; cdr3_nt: TGCGCCAGCAGCTTGGACAGCGGTAGCACAGATACGCAGTATTTT; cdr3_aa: CASSLDSGSTDTQYF